A single sample gave rise to the 24 T cell receptor beta chains below, sequenced in a study of T cells after yellow fever vaccination. Each CDR3 protein gets one entry after TCRdb re-called the 5' RACE reads with MiXCR. Of approximately 550,000 distinct CDR3 sequences in the sample, about 14% were seen once. The specimen comprised PBMCs, sampled on the day of the yellow fever booster vaccination. These receptors were taken from a man aged 25 to 40 who received the YFV17D yellow fever vaccine.

This clonotype was observed at least ten times. The gene calls are TRBV5-1 and TRBJ2-5; 10 bases are a match to TRBD2. The CDR3 sequence is 16 residues long. From germline, CDR1 is SGHRS and CDR2 YFSETQ. Trimming cost V 4 bases and J 1 base; bases outside gene matches: 7. The CDR3 DNA sequence: TGCGCCAGCAGCGCCGGTTGGACTAGCGGCCAAGAGACCCAGTACTTC. The encoded protein is CASSAGWTSGQETQYF. The full variable domain, rest sourced from reference TRBV5-1 and TRBJ2-5, is KAGVTQTPRYLIKTRGQQVTLSCSPISGHRSVSWYQQTPGQGLQFLFEYFSETQRNKGNFPGRFSGRQFSNSRSEMNVSTLELGDSALYLCASSAGWTSGQETQYFGPGTRLLVL.

This clonotype came up a few times. The chain uses TRBV23-1 and TRBJ2-5; 11 bases align to TRBD2. Being an ORF, TRBV23-1 has a function that is uncertain. There are 19 residues in the CDR3. Losses at the gene ends were 2 bases for V and 6 bases for J; bases not matched to a gene: 17. The CDR3 DNA follows: TGCGCCAGCAGTCAAGCACCCCTAGCGGGAGGAGGAGGTCCGCAGACCCAGTACTTC. Its translation: CASSQAPLAGGGGPQTQYF.

The chain couples TRBV20-1 to TRBJ1-3, with D unresolved. The CDR3 spans 15 residues. V was trimmed by 7 bases and J by 2 bases, leaving 18 bases between them. The germline V gene encodes CDR1 DFQATT and CDR2 SNEGSKA (reference sequence). CDR3 sequence (DNA): TGCAGTGTTAGGACGGGATCGGTCGCTGGAAACACCATATATTTT. This gives the protein CSVRTGSVAGNTIYF.

This clonotype was detected a few times. This chain links TRBV5-6 with TRBJ2-5; the match to TRBD1 covers 8 bases. The CDR3 runs to 13 residues. Germline trimming cut 4 bases from V and 5 bases from J; bases unmatched to any gene: 4. CDR1 is SGHDT and CDR2 is YYEEEE in the germline V gene. CDR3 sequence: CASSRTGWETQYF. CDR3 DNA sequence: TGTGCCAGCAGCCGGACAGGGTGGGAGACCCAGTACTTC.

The rearrangement links TRBV4-3 to TRBJ2-1; TRBD1 might be the D (6 bases). The CDR3 is 15 residues long. CDR1 LGHNA and CDR2 YSLEER come from the germline V gene. V lost 1 base and J lost 8, with 15 bases in between. CDR3 DNA: TGCGCCAGCAGCCAAGCCCCGGGACATCTTGATGAGCAGTTCTTC. It translates to CASSQAPGHLDEQFF.

The chain couples TRBV2 to TRBJ2-5; D unclear. V shed 5 bases and J shed 0 bases, with 13 bases lying between them. CDR3 size: 15 residues. Per the germline V gene, CDR1 is SNHLY and CDR2 is FYNNEI. The CDR3 region has the DNA TGTGCCAGCAGTACAAGACCCACGTACCAAGAGACCCAGTACTTC. It codes for CASSTRPTYQETQYF.

Comments on this clonotype: It may be a read error: a sequence one base away is much more abundant. The DNA is omitted, as the CDR3 cannot be located on it reliably, and the CDR3 follows TCRdb's listing. The chain has TRBV28 and TRBJ2-1; TRBD2, the table's D call, lacks a check against the DNA. Germline CDR1 is MDHEN and CDR2 is SYDVKM. Ends included, the CDR3 has 16 residues. The CDR3 reads CASSLRWASGSSELFF.

In its sample, this clonotype was seen a few times. The chain carries TRBV6-2 or TRBV6-3 and TRBJ2-1, with 11 bases that match TRBD2. The germline gives CDR1 MNHEY, CDR2 SVGEGT. Trimming at V came to 2 bases and at J to 8 bases, leaving 8 bases not matched to a gene. This CDR3 contains 16 residues. CDR3 in amino acids: CASSYPGLAVRDEQFF. The CDR3 DNA reads as TGTGCCAGCAGTTACCCGGGACTAGCGGTTAGGGATGAGCAGTTCTTC.

This rearrangement joins TRBV30 to TRBJ1-5; maybe TRBD1 (5 bases). The germline V gene has CDR1 GTSNPN and CDR2 SVGIG (reference sequence). This CDR3 has 13 residues. Trimming left V 5 bases short and J 5 bases short, with 13 bases between. Here the CDR3 DNA reads TGTGCCTGGCAGGGAGGAGAAGATCAGCCCCAGCATTTT. Residues: CAWQGGEDQPQHF.

This clonotype was counted at least ten times. This chain links TRBV7-2 with TRBJ2-3; TRBD2 aligns across 8 bases. The germline gives CDR1 SGHTA, CDR2 FQGNSA. CDR3 size: 15 residues. With V trimmed by 3 bases and J by 2 bases, 4 bases remained unmatched. The CDR3 spells CASSFTSGITDTQYF. DNA of the CDR3: TGTGCCAGCAGCTTTACTAGCGGAATCACAGATACGCAGTATTTT.

This clonotype was recorded many times. A junction end diverges from the germline sequence, so it may reflect a read error. This sequence joins TRBV7-9 and TRBJ2-1, with no clear D. CDR3 size: 11 residues. Germline CDR1 and CDR2: SEHNR and FQNEAQ (reference sequence). The CDR3 DNA reads as TGCGCCAGCAGCTATCTCAATGAGCAGTTCTTC. Protein product: CASSYLNEQFF.

The rearrangement joins TRBV25-1 to TRBJ2-4, with 9 positions matching TRBD1. This CDR3 region has 15 residues. The trim removed 4 bases at V and 6 bases at J, leaving 7 bases unmatched. CDR1 and CDR2 (germline): MGHDK, SYGVNS. CDR3 amino acids: CASSVSGTGSNIQYF. The CDR3 DNA sequence: TGTGCCAGCAGTGTCTCCGGGACAGGGTCAAACATTCAGTACTTC.

This sequence joins TRBV20-1 and TRBJ2-5; 11 nucleotides line up with TRBD2. Trimming removed 4 bases from V and 4 bases from J; junction bases left unmatched: 17. Germline loops: CDR1 DFQATT, CDR2 SNEGSKA (reference sequence). CDR3 length: 18 amino acids. This CDR3 is CSAIARAGPGLAVETQYF. The CDR3 DNA reads as TGCAGTGCTATCGCGCGAGCGGGGCCGGGACTAGCGGTAGAGACCCAGTACTTC.

The chain is built from TRBV5-1 and TRBJ2-1; 9 positions agree with TRBD2. After removal of 4 bases from V and 6 bases from J, the junction contained 8 bases not matched to a gene. Germline values: CDR1 SGHRS, CDR2 YFSETQ. The CDR3 contains 15 residues. The CDR3 nucleotides are TGCGCCAGCAGCAGCGGGACTAGCAGGGGCAATGAGCAGTTCTTC. It codes for CASSSGTSRGNEQFF. Full variable domain (outside the CDR3, taken from reference TRBV5-1 and TRBJ2-1): KAGVTQTPRYLIKTRGQQVTLSCSPISGHRSVSWYQQTPGQGLQFLFEYFSETQRNKGNFPGRFSGRQFSNSRSEMNVSTLELGDSALYLCASSSGTSRGNEQFFGPGTRLTVL.

The rearrangement links TRBV28 to TRBJ2-5; 13 nucleotides line up with TRBD2. There are 18 residues in the CDR3. The trim removed 4 bases at V and 5 bases at J, leaving 13 bases unmatched. Germline values: CDR1 MDHEN, CDR2 SYDVKM. CDR3 nucleotides: TGTGCCAGCAGTTCGGGACTAGCGGGACCACCCAACACGGAGACCCAGTACTTC. Protein: CASSSGLAGPPNTETQYF. The full variable domain, completed using reference TRBV28 and TRBJ2-5, is DVKVTQSSRYLVKRTGEKVFLECVQDMDHENMFWYRQDPGLGLRLIYFSYDVKMKEKGDIPEGYSVSREKKERFSLILESASTNQTSMYLCASSSGLAGPPNTETQYFGPGTRLLVL.

The chain is built from TRBV12-3 or TRBV12-4 and TRBJ2-1; D gene uncertain. V was cut by 8 bases and J by 6 bases, with 8 bases left in between. The CDR3 sequence is 11 residues long. The CDR3 loop reads CASALANEQFF. The CDR3 bases are TGTGCCAGCGCACTCGCCAATGAGCAGTTCTTC.

Written as DNA, the CDR3 is TGTGCCAGCAGTTTAGAGGGACGTAGGGTTGATACGCAGTATTTT. Its protein product is CASSLEGRRVDTQYF. The rearrangement uses TRBV12-3 or TRBV12-4 and TRBJ2-3; D may be TRBD1 or TRBD2 (5 bases each). This CDR3 comprises 15 residues. The V gene lost 1 base and the J gene lost 6 bases, with 14 bases spanning the gap.

CDR3 region: CASSLVGTPTWGYTF. CDR3 in DNA: TGTGCCAGCAGCTTGGTCGGGACACCTACCTGGGGCTACACCTTC. The chain combines TRBV5-8 with TRBJ1-2; possible D gene TRBD1, 6 bases. The V end was cut by 0 bases, the J end by 8 bases, with 17 bases between. This CDR3 region has 15 residues. The germline CDR1 and CDR2 sequences are SGHTS and YDEGEE.

This clonotype was found a few times. The genes are TRBV5-4 and TRBJ2-1; 8 positions agree with TRBD2. Losses at the gene ends were 1 base for V and 6 bases for J; bases not matched to a gene: 12. CDR1 and CDR2 (germline): SGHNT, YYREEE (reference sequence). CDR3 length: 17 amino acids. The CDR3, as DNA: TGTGCCAGCAGCTTGTTGTTGGCGGGAGGTCCATCCAATGAGCAGTTCTTC. Amino acid sequence: CASSLLLAGGPSNEQFF.

The rearrangement joins TRBV29-1 to TRBJ2-7, with 7 positions matching TRBD1. Germline-derived CDR1 and CDR2 are SQVTM and ANQGSEA. The CDR3 spans 15 residues. J was trimmed by 4 bases and V by 8 bases; bases with no gene match: 17. CDR3 bases: TGCAGCCCTTCGGTTAGGGGGCGACGGTGGTACGAGCAGTACTTC. Protein product: CSPSVRGRRWYEQYF.

In this sample, this clonotype turned up a few times. CDR3 DNA: TGCAGTGCTAGAGGCCCCAGGGGAAACACCGGGGAGCTGTTTTTT. Residues: CSARGPRGNTGELFF. The chain combines TRBV20-1 with TRBJ2-2, with a weak D call TRBD1 (6 bases). Germline V gene lookup returns CDR1 DFQATT and CDR2 SNEGSKA (reference sequence). Trimming removed 1 base from V and 2 bases from J, with 11 bases in between. The CDR3 has 15 residues.

The genes are TRBV6-1 and TRBJ1-5; D unclear. V was shortened by 6 bases and J by 1 base, with 13 bases between the two germline ends. The CDR3 loop spans 15 amino acids. Germline lookup yields CDR1 MNHNS and CDR2 SASEGT. DNA for the CDR3: TGTGCCAGCAGCTCTCACCCGTGGAGCAATCAGCCCCAGCATTTT. Translated, it gives CASSSHPWSNQPQHF.

Ten or more counts support this clonotype. The chain has TRBV7-8 and TRBJ2-7; 11 bases agree with TRBD2. CDR1 and CDR2 (germline): SGHVS, FQNEAQ. The CDR3 loop spans 15 amino acids. Trimming at V came to 5 bases and at J to 0 bases, leaving 3 bases not matched to a gene. In nucleotides, the CDR3 is TGTGCCAGCAGCGCACTAGCGGGGGCCTCCTACGAGCAGTACTTC. Translating gives CASSALAGASYEQYF.

The chain links TRBV19 to TRBJ2-1, with 14 positions matching TRBD2. Germline V gene lookup returns CDR1 LNHDA and CDR2 SQIVND (reference sequence). This CDR3 comprises 16 residues. The J segment lost 9 bases and the V segment lost 5 bases, leaving 9 bases of the junction unmatched. The CDR3 reads CASSPGTSGSRSEQFF. The CDR3 DNA follows: TGTGCCAGTAGTCCCGGGACTAGCGGGAGTAGGAGTGAGCAGTTCTTC.